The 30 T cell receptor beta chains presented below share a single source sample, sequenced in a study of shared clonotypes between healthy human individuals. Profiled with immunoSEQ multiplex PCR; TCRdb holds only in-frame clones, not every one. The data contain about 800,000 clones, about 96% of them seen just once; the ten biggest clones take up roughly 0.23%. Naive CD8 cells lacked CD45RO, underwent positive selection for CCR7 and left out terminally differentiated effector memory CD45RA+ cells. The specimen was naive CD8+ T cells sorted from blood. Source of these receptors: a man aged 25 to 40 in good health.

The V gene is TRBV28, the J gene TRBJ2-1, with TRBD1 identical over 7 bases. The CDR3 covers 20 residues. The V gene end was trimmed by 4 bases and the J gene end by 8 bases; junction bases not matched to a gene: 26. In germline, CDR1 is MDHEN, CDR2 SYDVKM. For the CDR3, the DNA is TGTGCCAGCAGTTCACTAGAGGCCAACTCGACAGGGTTGCTAGCCGATGAGCAGTTCTTC. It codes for CASSSLEANSTGLLADEQFF.

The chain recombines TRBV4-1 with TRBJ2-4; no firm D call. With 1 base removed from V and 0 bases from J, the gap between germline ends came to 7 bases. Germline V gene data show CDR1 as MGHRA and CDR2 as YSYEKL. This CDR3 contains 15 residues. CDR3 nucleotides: TGCGCCAGCAGCCAAGCTACGCTAGCCAAAAACATTCAGTACTTC. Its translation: CASSQATLAKNIQYF.

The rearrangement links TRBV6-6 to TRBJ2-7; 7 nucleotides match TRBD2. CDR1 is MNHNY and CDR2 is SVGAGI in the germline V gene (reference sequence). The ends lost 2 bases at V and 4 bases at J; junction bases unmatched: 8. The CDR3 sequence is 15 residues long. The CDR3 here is CASSYALAETYEQYF. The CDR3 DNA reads TGTGCCAGCAGTTACGCCCTAGCGGAGACTTACGAGCAGTACTTC.

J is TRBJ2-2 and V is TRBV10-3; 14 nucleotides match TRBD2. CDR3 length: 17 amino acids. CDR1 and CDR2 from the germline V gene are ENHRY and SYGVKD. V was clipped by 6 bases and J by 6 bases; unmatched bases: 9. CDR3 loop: CAIRTSGRAIPPGELFF. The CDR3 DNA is TGTGCCATCAGGACTAGCGGGAGGGCCATCCCTCCCGGGGAGCTGTTTTTT.

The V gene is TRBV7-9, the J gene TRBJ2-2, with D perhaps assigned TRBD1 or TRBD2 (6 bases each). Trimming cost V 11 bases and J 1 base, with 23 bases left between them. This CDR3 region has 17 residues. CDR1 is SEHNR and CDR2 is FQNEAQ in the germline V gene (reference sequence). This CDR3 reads CAGRTHPGGLNTGELFF. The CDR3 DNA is TGTGCCGGACGGACTCACCCCGGGGGCCTGAACACCGGGGAGCTGTTTTTT.

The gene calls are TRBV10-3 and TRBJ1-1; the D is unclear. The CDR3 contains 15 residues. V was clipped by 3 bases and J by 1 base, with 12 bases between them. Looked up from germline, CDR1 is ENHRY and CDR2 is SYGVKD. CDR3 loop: CAISDSVPGNTEAFF. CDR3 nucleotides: TGTGCCATCAGTGACTCTGTCCCAGGGAACACTGAAGCTTTCTTT.

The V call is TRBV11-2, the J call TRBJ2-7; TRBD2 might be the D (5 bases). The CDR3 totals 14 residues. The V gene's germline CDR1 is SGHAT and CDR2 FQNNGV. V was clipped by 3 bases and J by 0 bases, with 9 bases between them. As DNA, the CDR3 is TGTGCCAGCAGCTTCCAGCGGAGCTCCTACGAGCAGTACTTC. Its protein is CASSFQRSSYEQYF.

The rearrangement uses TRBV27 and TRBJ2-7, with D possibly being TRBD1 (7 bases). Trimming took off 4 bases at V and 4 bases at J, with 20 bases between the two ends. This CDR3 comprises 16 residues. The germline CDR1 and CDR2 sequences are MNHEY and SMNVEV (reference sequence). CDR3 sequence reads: CASSCGTAKKLYEQYF. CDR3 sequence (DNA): TGTGCCAGCAGTTGCGGGACAGCCAAAAAGCTTTACGAGCAGTACTTC.

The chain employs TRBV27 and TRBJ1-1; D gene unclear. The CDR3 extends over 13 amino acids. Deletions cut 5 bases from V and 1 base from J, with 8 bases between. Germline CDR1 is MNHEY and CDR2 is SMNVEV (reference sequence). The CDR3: CASSRQTNTEAFF. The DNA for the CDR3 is TGTGCCAGCAGTAGACAAACGAACACTGAAGCTTTCTTT.

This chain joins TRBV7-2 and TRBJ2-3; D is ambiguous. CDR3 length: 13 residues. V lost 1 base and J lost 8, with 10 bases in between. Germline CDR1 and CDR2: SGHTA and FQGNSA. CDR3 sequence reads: CASSLVGASTQYF. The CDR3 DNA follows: TGTGCCAGCAGCTTAGTGGGCGCGAGTACGCAGTATTTT.

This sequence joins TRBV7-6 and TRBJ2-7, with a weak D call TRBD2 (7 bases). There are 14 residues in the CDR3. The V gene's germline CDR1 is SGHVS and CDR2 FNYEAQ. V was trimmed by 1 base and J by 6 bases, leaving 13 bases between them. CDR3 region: CASSLGGRGAEQYF. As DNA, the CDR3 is TGTGCCAGCAGCTTAGGGGGTCGGGGGGCCGAGCAGTACTTC.

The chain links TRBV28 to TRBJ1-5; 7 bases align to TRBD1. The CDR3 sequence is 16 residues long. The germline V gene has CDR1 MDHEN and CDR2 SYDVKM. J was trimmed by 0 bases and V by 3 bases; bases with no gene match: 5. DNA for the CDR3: TGTGCCAGCAGTTTTTTACAGGGGTCTAGCAATCAGCCCCAGCATTTT. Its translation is CASSFLQGSSNQPQHF.

CDR3 DNA: TGTGCCAGCAGTTACTACCGGGTTAACGGGGAGCTGTTTTTT. Translated, it gives CASSYYRVNGELFF. The V call is TRBV6-5, the J call TRBJ2-2; D gene unclear. This CDR3 is built from 14 residues. CDR1 MNHEY and CDR2 SVGAGI come from the germline V gene. The V and J ends lost 1 base and 7 bases respectively, with 10 bases between them.

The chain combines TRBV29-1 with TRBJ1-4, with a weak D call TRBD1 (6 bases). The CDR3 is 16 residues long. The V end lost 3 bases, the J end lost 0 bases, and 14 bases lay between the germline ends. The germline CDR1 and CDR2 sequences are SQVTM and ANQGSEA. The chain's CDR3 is CSVENPGTTTNEKLFF. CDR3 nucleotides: TGCAGCGTTGAGAACCCCGGGACAACAACTAATGAAAAACTGTTTTTT.

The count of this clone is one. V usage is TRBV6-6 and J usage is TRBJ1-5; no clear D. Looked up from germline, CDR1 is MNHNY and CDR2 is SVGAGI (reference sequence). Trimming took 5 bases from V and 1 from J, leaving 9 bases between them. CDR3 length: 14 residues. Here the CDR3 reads CASSLTRSNQPQHF. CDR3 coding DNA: TGTGCCAGCAGTCTAACTCGAAGCAATCAGCCCCAGCATTTT.

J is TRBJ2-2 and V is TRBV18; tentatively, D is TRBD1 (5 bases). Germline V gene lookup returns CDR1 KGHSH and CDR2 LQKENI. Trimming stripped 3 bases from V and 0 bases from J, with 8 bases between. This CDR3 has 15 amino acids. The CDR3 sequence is CASSPTVTNTGELFF. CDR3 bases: TGTGCCAGCTCACCGACAGTAACGAACACCGGGGAGCTGTTTTTT.

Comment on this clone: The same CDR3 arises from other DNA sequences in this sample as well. CDR3 coding DNA: TGTGCCAGCAGCTTATCGACCGGGGAGCTGTTTTTT. Amino acids: CASSLSTGELFF. This chain links TRBV7-9 with TRBJ2-2, with D unresolved. V was trimmed by 2 bases and J by 5 bases, leaving 3 bases between them. Looked up from germline, CDR1 is SEHNR and CDR2 is FQNEAQ (reference sequence). CDR3 length: 12 residues. The full variable domain, completed using reference TRBV7-9 and TRBJ2-2, is DTGVSQNPRHKITKRGQNVTFRCDPISEHNRLYWYRQTLGQGPEFLTYFQNEAQLEKSRLLSDRFSAERPKGSFSTLEIQRTEQGDSAMYLCASSLSTGELFFGEGSRLTVL.

The CDR3 coding sequence is TGCGCCAGCAAACGGGATAAGACCTACGAGCAGTACTTC. It yields the protein CASKRDKTYEQYF. The J gene is TRBJ2-7, the V gene TRBV10-2, with D tentatively TRBD2 (5 bases). Germline assignment: CDR1 WSHSY and CDR2 SAAADI. V was trimmed by 7 bases and J by 2 bases, leaving 12 bases between them. The CDR3 is 13 residues long.

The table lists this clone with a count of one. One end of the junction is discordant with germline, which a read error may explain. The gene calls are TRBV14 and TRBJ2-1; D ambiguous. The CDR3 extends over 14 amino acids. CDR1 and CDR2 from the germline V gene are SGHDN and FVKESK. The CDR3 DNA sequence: TGTGCCAGCCGAGATACTAACAACATCAATCAGCAGTTCTTC. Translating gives CASRDTNNINQQFF.

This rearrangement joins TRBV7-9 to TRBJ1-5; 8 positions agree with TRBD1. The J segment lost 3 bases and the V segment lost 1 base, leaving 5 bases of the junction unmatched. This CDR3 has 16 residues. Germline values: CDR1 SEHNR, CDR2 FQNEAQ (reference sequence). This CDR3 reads CASSLGRTGPNQPQHF. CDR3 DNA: TGTGCCAGCAGCTTAGGGCGGACAGGGCCCAATCAGCCCCAGCATTTT. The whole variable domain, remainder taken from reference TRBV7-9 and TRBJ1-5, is DTGVSQNPRHKITKRGQNVTFRCDPISEHNRLYWYRQTLGQGPEFLTYFQNEAQLEKSRLLSDRFSAERPKGSFSTLEIQRTEQGDSAMYLCASSLGRTGPNQPQHFGDGTRLSIL.

Written as DNA, the CDR3 is TGTGCCAGCAGTTATATGGAGGTGGGGCAGGGGACTCGAGCTTTCTTT. Translation gives CASSYMEVGQGTRAFF. The chain combines TRBV6-5 with TRBJ1-1, with D possibly matching TRBD1 (6 bases). Germline loops: CDR1 MNHEY, CDR2 SVGAGI. Trimming took 3 bases from V and 10 from J, leaving 24 bases between them. The length of the CDR3 is 16 residues.

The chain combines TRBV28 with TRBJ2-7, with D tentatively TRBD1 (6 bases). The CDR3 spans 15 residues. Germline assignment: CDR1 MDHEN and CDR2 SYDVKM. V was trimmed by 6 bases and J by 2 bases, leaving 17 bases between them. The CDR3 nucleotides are TGTGCCAGCAGAACGACAGGCGGCTATACCTACGAGCAGTACTTC. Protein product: CASRTTGGYTYEQYF.

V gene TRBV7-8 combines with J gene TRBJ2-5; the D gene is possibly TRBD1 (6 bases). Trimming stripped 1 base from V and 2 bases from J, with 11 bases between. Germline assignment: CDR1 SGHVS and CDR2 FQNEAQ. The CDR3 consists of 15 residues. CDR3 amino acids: CASSLEGQLQETQYF. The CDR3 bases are TGTGCCAGCAGCTTAGAAGGACAGTTACAAGAGACCCAGTACTTC. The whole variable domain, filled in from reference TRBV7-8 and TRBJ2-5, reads GAGVSQSPRYKVAKRGQDVALRCDPISGHVSLFWYQQALGQGPEFLTYFQNEAQLDKSGLPSDRFFAERPEGSVSTLKIQRTQQEDSAVYLCASSLEGQLQETQYFGPGTRLLVL.

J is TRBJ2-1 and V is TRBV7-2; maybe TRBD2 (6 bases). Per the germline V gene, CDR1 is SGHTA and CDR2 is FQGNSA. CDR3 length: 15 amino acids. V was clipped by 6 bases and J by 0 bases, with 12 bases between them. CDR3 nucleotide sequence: TGTGCCAGCAGACCGGAGGGCAGCTCCTACAATGAGCAGTTCTTC. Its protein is CASRPEGSSYNEQFF.

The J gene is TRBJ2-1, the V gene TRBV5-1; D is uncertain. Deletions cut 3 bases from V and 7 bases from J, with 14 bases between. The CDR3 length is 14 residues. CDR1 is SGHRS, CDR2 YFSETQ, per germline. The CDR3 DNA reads TGCGCCAGCAGCTCCCCACCACGCCCTAATGAGCAGTTCTTC. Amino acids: CASSSPPRPNEQFF.

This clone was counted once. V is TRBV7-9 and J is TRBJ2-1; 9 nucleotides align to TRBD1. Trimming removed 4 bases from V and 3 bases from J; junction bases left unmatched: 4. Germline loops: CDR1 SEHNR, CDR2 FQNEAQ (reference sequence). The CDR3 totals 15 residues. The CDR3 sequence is CASSSTGGYYNEQFF. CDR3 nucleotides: TGTGCCAGCAGCTCAACAGGGGGCTACTACAATGAGCAGTTCTTC.

CDR3 residues: CASSDRIEETQYF. CDR3 DNA sequence: TGTGCCAGCAGTGATCGGATTGAAGAGACCCAGTACTTC. The chain is built from TRBV2 and TRBJ2-5; no firm D call. Trimming took 3 bases from V and 3 from J, leaving 8 bases between them. This CDR3 is built from 13 residues. In germline, CDR1 is SNHLY, CDR2 FYNNEI. Full variable domain (missing parts from reference TRBV2 and TRBJ2-5): EPEVTQTPSHQVTQMGQEVILRCVPISNHLYFYWYRQILGQKVEFLVSFYNNEISEKSEIFDDQFSVERPDGSNFTLKIRSTKLEDSAMYFCASSDRIEETQYFGPGTRLLVL.

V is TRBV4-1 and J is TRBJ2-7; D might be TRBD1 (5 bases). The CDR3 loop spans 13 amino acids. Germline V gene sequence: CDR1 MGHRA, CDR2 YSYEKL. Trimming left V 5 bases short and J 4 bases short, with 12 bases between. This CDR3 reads CASSEKAGYEQYF. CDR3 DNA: TGCGCCAGCAGCGAAAAAGCAGGGTACGAGCAGTACTTC.

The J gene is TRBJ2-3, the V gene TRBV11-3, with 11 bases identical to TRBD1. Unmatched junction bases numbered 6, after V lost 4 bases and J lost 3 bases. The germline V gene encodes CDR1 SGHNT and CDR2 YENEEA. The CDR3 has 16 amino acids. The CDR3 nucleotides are TGTGCCAGCAGCTACCAAGGACAGGGGGCAACAGATACGCAGTATTTT. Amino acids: CASSYQGQGATDTQYF.

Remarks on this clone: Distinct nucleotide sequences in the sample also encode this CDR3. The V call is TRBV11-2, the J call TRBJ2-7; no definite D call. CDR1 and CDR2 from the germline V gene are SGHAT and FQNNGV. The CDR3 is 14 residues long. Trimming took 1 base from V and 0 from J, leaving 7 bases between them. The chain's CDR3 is CASSLGPSSYEQYF. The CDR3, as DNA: TGTGCCAGCAGCTTAGGGCCCAGCTCCTACGAGCAGTACTTC.